The sequence of this TCR beta chain was determined in a study of T cell changes during pregnancy in multiple sclerosis (dated by TCRdb to the late 2010s). In terms of the full investigation: The study looked at changes in the T cell repertoire across pregnancy in women with multiple sclerosis.

The germline ends are 6 bases apart after V is trimmed by 1 base and J by 0 bases. Spanning cysteine to phenylalanine, the CDR3 consists of 14 amino acids. Solely the CDR3 DNA is kept, with 42 bases framed from the first base. Taken from the germline V gene, the CDR1 and CDR2 loops are MGHRA and YSYEKL. This clone was detected only once. The antigen this receptor binds is unknown. No clone much larger than this one lies a single base away; base qualities are absent. The library was made by the immunoSEQ multiplex PCR assay. Held by TCRdb, this immuneACCESS table contains in-frame sequences only and omits some clones. Under half of the omission traces to an unresolved V gene where checked; the cause of the rest is unknown. The sample contains roughly 93,000 clones, roughly 94% of them found a single time. The ten largest clonotypes hold about 2% of the sample.

Sequenced here: peripheral blood, sampled after pregnancy. The V gene is TRBV4-1 and the J gene is TRBJ2-5; the D gene cannot be resolved reliably. The receptor was isolated from a female donor in good health, enrolled as a control in a pregnancy study. The bases read TGCGCCAGCAGCCAAGGTGACAACCAAGAGACCCAGTACTTC. Translated, this gives CASSQGDNQETQYF.